These 5 T cell receptor beta chains were sequenced from one sample in a study of T cell changes during pregnancy in multiple sclerosis. The data were produced by immunoSEQ multiplex PCR, yet TCRdb's version contains in-frame clones alone and is incomplete. The sample carries about 38,000 clones, roughly 90% recorded once. The sequenced sample was CD8+ T cells from peripheral blood mononuclear cells, obtained in the third trimester of pregnancy. The receptors shown here come from a female donor with multiple sclerosis, enrolled in a pregnancy study.

The V gene is TRBV29-1, the J gene TRBJ1-2, with a tentative D call TRBD1 (5 bases). The germline V gene encodes CDR1 SQVTM and CDR2 ANQGSEA. The CDR3 length is 14 residues. Trimming cost V 4 bases and J 1 base, with 13 bases left between them. The CDR3 DNA reads TGCAGCGTTGCCTGGCGGGGGGATAACTATGGCTACACCTTC. This sequence encodes CSVAWRGDNYGYTF.

This rearrangement joins TRBV6-5 to TRBJ2-7; 10 bases agree with TRBD2. V shed 4 bases, J shed 5 bases, and the junction held 8 bases outside the gene matches. The CDR3 is 15 residues long. The germline V gene has CDR1 MNHEY and CDR2 SVGAGI. The CDR3 DNA is TGTGCCAGCAGTTCCTCAGCGGGAGGGCCCCACGAGCAGTACTTC. It specifies CASSSSAGGPHEQYF.

V and J are TRBV7-9 and TRBJ1-2; 7 bases are a match to TRBD1. With V trimmed by 5 bases and J by 1 base, 7 bases remained unmatched. The germline CDR1 and CDR2 sequences are SEHNR and FQNEAQ (reference sequence). The CDR3 consists of 15 residues. The CDR3 loop reads CASSRDSSLNYGYTF. The CDR3 region has the DNA TGTGCCAGCAGCCGGGACAGCTCCCTTAACTATGGCTACACCTTC.

The V call is TRBV5-6, the J call TRBJ2-2; 14 bases agree with TRBD2. There are 18 residues in the CDR3. With 4 bases clipped from V and 5 bases from J, the junction kept 10 bases outside the gene matches. Looked up from germline, CDR1 is SGHDT and CDR2 is YYEEEE. The CDR3 bases are TGTGCCAGCAGCAATACACTGGGACTAGCGGGAGTGACCGGGGAGCTGTTTTTT. Encoded protein: CASSNTLGLAGVTGELFF.

The chain joins TRBV4-3 to TRBJ2-1, with D unclear. V lost 0 bases and J lost 3, with 12 bases in between. The germline gives CDR1 LGHNA, CDR2 YSLEER. This CDR3 contains 16 residues. The DNA of the CDR3 is TGCGCCAGCAGCCAAGATCCCCCAGTTGGCTACAATGAGCAGTTCTTC. The encoded protein is CASSQDPPVGYNEQFF.